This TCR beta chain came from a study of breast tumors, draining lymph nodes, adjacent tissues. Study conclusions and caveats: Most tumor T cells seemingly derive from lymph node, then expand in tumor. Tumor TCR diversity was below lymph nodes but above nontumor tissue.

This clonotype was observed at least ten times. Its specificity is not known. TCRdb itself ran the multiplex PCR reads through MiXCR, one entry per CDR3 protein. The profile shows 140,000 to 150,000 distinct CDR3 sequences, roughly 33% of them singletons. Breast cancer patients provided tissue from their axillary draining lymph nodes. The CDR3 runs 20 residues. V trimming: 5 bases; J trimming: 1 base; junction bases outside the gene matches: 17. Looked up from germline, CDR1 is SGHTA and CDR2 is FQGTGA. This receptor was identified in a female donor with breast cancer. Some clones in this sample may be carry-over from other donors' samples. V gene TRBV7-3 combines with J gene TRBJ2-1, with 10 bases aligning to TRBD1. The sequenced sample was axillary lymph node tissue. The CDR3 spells CASSPIGGTGASTSYNEQFF. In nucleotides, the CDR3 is TGTGCCAGCAGCCCAATTGGGGGGACAGGGGCAAGTACGTCCTACAATGAGCAGTTCTTC.